Shown below are 25 T cell receptor beta chains from a single sample sequenced in a study of control samples from healthy donors and cancer patients (dated by TCRdb to about 2020). The library came from the immunoSEQ multiplex PCR assay. Not all clones reach the TCRdb copy of this immuneACCESS table, which keeps in-frame sequences only. Checked studies attribute under half of the gap to unresolved V genes and leave the rest unexplained. For this sample there are about 59,000 clones; roughly 90% appear just once. The top ten constitute about 1.7% of the sample. Sequenced material: PBMCs. The receptors derive from a man in his forties or fifties with colorectal cancer.

This clone was detected a few times. The rearrangement uses TRBV10-1 and TRBJ1-1; possible D gene TRBD1, 5 bases. This CDR3 has 17 residues. From germline, CDR1 is WNHNN and CDR2 SYGVQD (reference sequence). V lost 4 bases and J 1 base, leaving 19 bases between the germline ends. CDR3 residues: CASSGFGAGITNTEAFF. Written as DNA, the CDR3 is TGCGCCAGCAGTGGTTTTGGGGCAGGGATTACGAACACTGAAGCTTTCTTT.

This sequence joins TRBV2 and TRBJ2-3, with TRBD1 matching 8 bases. Germline CDR1 SNHLY, CDR2 FYNNEI. The V gene end was trimmed by 8 bases and the J gene end by 4 bases; junction bases not matched to a gene: 8. The CDR3 runs 14 residues. The CDR3 region is CASGRQGFSDTQYF. Written as DNA, the CDR3 is TGTGCCAGCGGGCGACAGGGGTTTTCAGATACGCAGTATTTT.

The gene calls are TRBV18 and TRBJ1-3; 8 bases line up with TRBD1. The CDR3 sequence is 16 residues long. Germline CDR1 KGHSH, CDR2 LQKENI. V lost 2 bases and J lost 0; bases outside the gene matches: 3. CDR3: CASSPDGTGSGNTIYF. CDR3 bases: TGTGCCAGCTCACCAGACGGGACAGGCTCTGGAAACACCATATATTTT.

The chain couples TRBV7-2 to TRBJ1-1; D might be TRBD1 (5 bases). CDR1 is SGHTA, CDR2 FQGNSA, per germline. Trimming cost V 2 bases and J 5 bases, with 12 bases left between them. The CDR3 has 14 residues. DNA of the CDR3: TGTGCCAGCAGCTTAAAGCCTGGGGGGACTGAAGCTTTCTTT. This gives the protein CASSLKPGGTEAFF.

The rearrangement uses TRBV6-5 and TRBJ1-1; tentatively, D is TRBD1 (5 bases). Trimming shortened V by 0 bases and J by 4 bases, and 6 bases separated the two germline ends. This CDR3 has 13 amino acids. Germline CDR1 is MNHEY and CDR2 is SVGAGI. The CDR3 reads CASSYSGGTEAFF. The CDR3 DNA sequence: TGTGCCAGCAGTTACTCGGGGGGCACTGAAGCTTTCTTT.

This clone was seen a few times. The CDR3 loop is CASSQAGIAGKTEAFF. CDR3 coding DNA: TGCGCCAGCAGCCAAGCCGGCATCGCAGGGAAAACTGAAGCTTTCTTT. This chain links TRBV4-1 with TRBJ1-1; perhaps TRBD1 as D (5 bases). This CDR3 is built from 16 residues. CDR1 MGHRA and CDR2 YSYEKL come from the germline V gene. Trimming took off 1 base at V and 5 bases at J, with 17 bases between the two ends.

V gene TRBV7-2 combines with J gene TRBJ1-2; possibly TRBD1 for D (6 bases). The V end was cut by 3 bases, the J end by 8 bases, with 13 bases between. The CDR3 is 13 residues long. The germline V gene encodes CDR1 SGHTA and CDR2 FQGNSA. CDR3 in amino acids: CASSLGGLGGYTF. In DNA form, the CDR3 reads TGTGCCAGCAGCTTGGGGGGCCTTGGGGGCTACACCTTC.

The genes are TRBV9 and TRBJ2-3, with 10 nucleotides matching TRBD2. Per the germline V gene, CDR1 is SGDLS and CDR2 is YYNGEE. The CDR3 runs to 21 residues. Losses at the gene ends were 0 bases for V and 4 bases for J; bases not matched to a gene: 20. The CDR3 region has the DNA TGTGCCAGCAGCGTAGGTTATGCTGGGCAAATAGGACTAGCGGAAGCAGATACGCAGTATTTT. Its translation is CASSVGYAGQIGLAEADTQYF. The full variable domain, completed using reference TRBV9 and TRBJ2-3, is DSGVTQTPKHLITATGQRVTLRCSPRSGDLSVYWYQQSLDQGLQFLIQYYNGEERAKGNILERFSAQQFPDLHSELNLSSLELGDSALYFCASSVGYAGQIGLAEADTQYFGPGTRLTVL.

The chain links TRBV11-3 to TRBJ1-2; D remains unclear. The V gene's germline CDR1 is SGHNT and CDR2 YENEEA. Trimming removed 1 base at V and 3 bases at J, with 15 bases between. This CDR3 region has 16 residues. The CDR3 nucleotides are TGTGCCAGCAGCTTAGTGTCGGCAGGCGTGCACTATGGCTACACCTTC. Translated: CASSLVSAGVHYGYTF.

This chain links TRBV6-5 with TRBJ1-1, with D possibly matching TRBD1 (6 bases). Trimming removed 8 bases from V and 7 bases from J, with 23 bases in between. The CDR3 extends over 15 amino acids. Germline V lookup: CDR1 MNHEY, CDR2 SVGAGI. CDR3: CASEAGERGGGEAFF. The CDR3 coding sequence is TGTGCCAGCGAGGCAGGGGAAAGGGGTGGCGGTGAAGCTTTCTTT.

DNA for the CDR3: TGTGCCAGCAGTGAAGTCCCGGGACGCCAAGAGACCCAGTACTTC. Its translation is CASSEVPGRQETQYF. The chain has TRBV6-1 and TRBJ2-5; D might be TRBD1 or TRBD2, each matching 5 bases. Trimming took off 1 base at V and 1 base at J, with 10 bases between the two ends. CDR1 is MNHNS, CDR2 SASEGT, per germline. This CDR3 is 15 amino acids long.

This chain links TRBV5-4 with TRBJ2-3; D call uncertain. Germline CDR1 and CDR2: SGHNT and YYREEE (reference sequence). The V and J ends lost 4 bases and 2 bases respectively, with 11 bases between them. CDR3 size: 14 residues. The CDR3 DNA reads TGTGCCAGCAGCCCAGCGTTAGTCACAGATACGCAGTATTTT. It codes for CASSPALVTDTQYF. The whole variable domain, filled in from reference TRBV5-4 and TRBJ2-3, reads ETGVTQSPTHLIKTRGQQVTLRCSSQSGHNTVSWYQQALGQGPQFIFQYYREEENGRGNFPPRFSGLQFPNYSSELNVNALELDDSALYLCASSPALVTDTQYFGPGTRLTVL.

V gene TRBV12-3 or TRBV12-4 combines with J gene TRBJ2-2; the D is unclear. CDR3 length: 13 amino acids. Trimming pared 3 bases from V and 6 bases from J, leaving 8 bases between. CDR3: CASSFRVAGELFF. CDR3 nucleotide sequence: TGTGCCAGCAGTTTTCGCGTGGCCGGGGAGCTGTTTTTT.

The chain links TRBV5-4 to TRBJ1-4; D might be TRBD1 (6 bases). The CDR3 is 15 residues long. Germline V gives CDR1 SGHNT, CDR2 YYREEE (reference sequence). The V and J ends lost 2 bases and 3 bases respectively, with 11 bases between them. CDR3 amino acids: CASSLGGLSNEKLFF. CDR3 coding DNA: TGTGCCAGCAGCTTAGGGGGTCTGTCTAATGAAAAACTGTTTTTT. The variable domain in full, completed from reference TRBV5-4 and TRBJ1-4, reads ETGVTQSPTHLIKTRGQQVTLRCSSQSGHNTVSWYQQALGQGPQFIFQYYREEENGRGNFPPRFSGLQFPNYSSELNVNALELDDSALYLCASSLGGLSNEKLFFGSGTQLSVL.

This chain links TRBV19 with TRBJ2-5; 11 nucleotides agree with TRBD2. CDR3 size: 15 residues. CDR1 LNHDA and CDR2 SQIVND come from the germline V gene (reference sequence). The V gene end was trimmed by 1 base and the J gene end by 5 bases; junction bases not matched to a gene: 3. The CDR3 spells CASSIASSGGETQYF. CDR3 nucleotide sequence: TGTGCCAGTAGTATAGCATCTAGCGGGGGGGAGACCCAGTACTTC.

The genes are TRBV4-2 and TRBJ2-1; 10 bases map to TRBD2. The V gene end was trimmed by 5 bases and the J gene end by 8 bases; junction bases not matched to a gene: 9. The CDR3 runs to 15 residues. The V gene's germline CDR1 is LGHNA and CDR2 YNFKEQ. In DNA, the CDR3 is TGTGCCAGCAGCGGTGGAGTAGCGGGGGGCTATGAGCAGTTCTTC. Residues: CASSGGVAGGYEQFF.

This chain connects TRBV11-3 to TRBJ1-1; no definite D call. V lost 5 bases and J 4 bases, leaving 20 bases between the germline ends. Per germline, CDR1 SGHNT and CDR2 YENEEA. CDR3 length: 16 residues. The CDR3 nucleotides read TGTGCCAGCAGCACACCCCCCTCAGCAGTGAGCACTGAAGCTTTCTTT. It specifies CASSTPPSAVSTEAFF.

V usage is TRBV5-6 and J usage is TRBJ2-7; a weak D match, TRBD2 (6 bases). Trimming left V 3 bases short and J 5 bases short, with 15 bases between. Germline lookup yields CDR1 SGHDT and CDR2 YYEEEE. The CDR3 has 14 residues. CDR3 bases: TGTGCCAGCAGCTGGGGGGTTAGTTACCACGAGCAGTACTTC. The encoded protein is CASSWGVSYHEQYF.

The rearrangement uses TRBV5-6 and TRBJ2-7; 9 bases are a match to TRBD1. V gave up 2 bases and J gave up 7 bases; unmatched junction bases: 7. Germline V lookup: CDR1 SGHDT, CDR2 YYEEEE. CDR3 length: 14 amino acids. The CDR3 DNA sequence: TGTGCCAGCAGCTTAATACAGGGGGCTTGGGAGCAGTACTTC. This translates into CASSLIQGAWEQYF. The entire variable domain, with the rest obtained from reference TRBV5-6 and TRBJ2-7, is as follows: DAGVTQSPTHLIKTRGQQVTLRCSPKSGHDTVSWYQQALGQGPQFIFQYYEEEERQRGNFPDRFSGHQFPNYSSELNVNALLLGDSALYLCASSLIQGAWEQYFGPGTRLTVT.

V gene TRBV12-3 or TRBV12-4 combines with J gene TRBJ1-2; maybe TRBD1 (5 bases). This CDR3 contains 13 residues. The V end was cut by 3 bases, the J end by 7 bases, with 12 bases between. CDR3 residues: CASSLKPGGGYTF. The CDR3 nucleotides are TGTGCCAGCAGTTTGAAACCCGGGGGTGGCTACACCTTC.

The chain combines TRBV4-2 with TRBJ1-5; 9 bases fit TRBD1. The germline CDR1 and CDR2 sequences are LGHNA and YNFKEQ. The CDR3 covers 15 residues. The ends lost 1 base at V and 4 bases at J; junction bases unmatched: 2. CDR3 DNA sequence: TGTGCCAGCAGCCAAGGGACAGGGGATAATCAGCCCCAGCATTTT. Its translation is CASSQGTGDNQPQHF.

The chain couples TRBV4-1 to TRBJ1-2, with D hard to call. Looked up from germline, CDR1 is MGHRA and CDR2 is YSYEKL. V was shortened by 4 bases and J by 2 bases, with 14 bases between the two germline ends. This CDR3 region has 15 residues. The CDR3 DNA reads as TGCGCCAGCAGCCGAGTCCCCGGGCCAAACTATGGCTACACCTTC. Its translation: CASSRVPGPNYGYTF.

V usage is TRBV19 and J usage is TRBJ2-3; 11 nucleotides align to TRBD1. The V gene's germline CDR1 is LNHDA and CDR2 SQIVND (reference sequence). The CDR3 is made up of 17 amino acids. Germline trimming cut 5 bases from V and 3 bases from J; bases unmatched to any gene: 10. The CDR3 loop is CASSAWDGQGATDTQYF. As DNA, the CDR3 is TGTGCCAGTAGTGCCTGGGACGGACAGGGGGCGACAGATACGCAGTATTTT.

This chain joins TRBV7-2 and TRBJ1-5; 7 bases match TRBD1. The length of the CDR3 is 15 residues. V lost 1 base, J lost 5 bases, and 5 bases stayed unmatched. Looked up from germline, CDR1 is SGHTA and CDR2 is FQGNSA. The CDR3 region is CASSLGTGWHQPQHF. CDR3 sequence (DNA): TGTGCCAGCAGCTTAGGGACAGGCTGGCATCAGCCCCAGCATTTT.

J is TRBJ2-3 and V is TRBV5-5; no clear D. CDR1 is SGHKS, CDR2 YYEKEE, per germline (reference sequence). The V end lost 3 bases, the J end lost 0 bases, and 11 bases lay between the germline ends. There are 15 residues in the CDR3. The CDR3 protein is CASSSSPKSTDTQYF. In DNA, the CDR3 is TGTGCCAGCAGCTCTTCCCCTAAAAGCACAGATACGCAGTATTTT.